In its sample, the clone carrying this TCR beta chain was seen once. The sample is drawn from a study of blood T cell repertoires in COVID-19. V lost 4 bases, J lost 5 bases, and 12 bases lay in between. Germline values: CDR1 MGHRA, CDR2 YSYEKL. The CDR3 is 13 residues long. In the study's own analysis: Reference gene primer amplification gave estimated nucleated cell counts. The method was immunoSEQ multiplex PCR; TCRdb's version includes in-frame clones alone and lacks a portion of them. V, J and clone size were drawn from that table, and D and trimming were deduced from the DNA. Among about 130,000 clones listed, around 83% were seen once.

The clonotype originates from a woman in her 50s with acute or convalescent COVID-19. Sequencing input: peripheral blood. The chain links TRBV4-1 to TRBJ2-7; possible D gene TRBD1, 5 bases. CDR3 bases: TGCGCCAGCAGCCTCAGGGATATCGACGAGCAGTACTTC. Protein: CASSLRDIDEQYF.